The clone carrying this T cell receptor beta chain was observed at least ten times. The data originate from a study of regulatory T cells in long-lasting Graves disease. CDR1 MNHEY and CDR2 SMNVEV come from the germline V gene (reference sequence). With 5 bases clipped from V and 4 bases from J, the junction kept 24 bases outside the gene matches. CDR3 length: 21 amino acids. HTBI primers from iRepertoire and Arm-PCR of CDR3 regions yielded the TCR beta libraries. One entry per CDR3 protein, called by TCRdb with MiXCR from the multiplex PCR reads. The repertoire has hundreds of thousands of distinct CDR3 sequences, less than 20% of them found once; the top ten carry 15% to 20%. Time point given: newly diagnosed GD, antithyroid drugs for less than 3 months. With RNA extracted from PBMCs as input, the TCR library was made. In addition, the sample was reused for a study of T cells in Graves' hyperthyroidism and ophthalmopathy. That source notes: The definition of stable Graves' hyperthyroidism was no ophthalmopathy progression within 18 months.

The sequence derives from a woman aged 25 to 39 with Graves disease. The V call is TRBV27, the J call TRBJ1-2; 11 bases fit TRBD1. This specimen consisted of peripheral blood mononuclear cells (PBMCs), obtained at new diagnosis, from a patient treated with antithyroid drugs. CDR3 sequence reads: CASSGYANRRDRGTGSYGYTF. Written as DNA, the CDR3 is TGTGCCAGCAGTGGATATGCCAACAGACGGGACAGGGGGACCGGCAGCTATGGCTACACCTTC.